The rows below give T cell receptor beta chains drawn from one sample of a study of blood T cell repertoires in COVID-19. The protocol was immunoSEQ multiplex PCR, while the TCRdb copy is restricted to in-frame clones and leaves out a portion. Of 250,000 to 300,000 clones detected, approximately 87% appear once; the ten largest clones hold less than 15%. The material sequenced was peripheral blood. The source is a woman in her 30s with COVID-19, enrolled during active disease. Each CDR3 is given with its conserved first and last residue. The order of the fields is D gene, clone size, J gene, V gene, CDR3 DNA, CDR3 protein. A D gene is named only where the DNA matches it firmly. Rows give clone size only sometimes, using once, few, many, or a class for an expanded clone.

d_call: NA; clone_size: NA; j_call: TRBJ2-3; v_call: TRBV7-8; cdr3_nt: TGTGCCAGCAGCTTATATAGCGCGTGGGCAGATACGCAGTATTTT; cdr3_aa: CASSLYSAWADTQYF
d_call: NA; clone_size: once; j_call: TRBJ2-7; v_call: TRBV18; cdr3_nt: TGTGCCAGCTCACCTCTCCGGAGCTACGAGCAGTACTTC; cdr3_aa: CASSPLRSYEQYF
d_call: NA; clone_size: once; j_call: TRBJ2-7; v_call: TRBV28; cdr3_nt: TGTGCCAGCAGAGGTCCGACAGCCTACGAGCAGTACTTC; cdr3_aa: CASRGPTAYEQYF
d_call: NA; clone_size: NA; j_call: TRBJ2-7; v_call: TRBV30; cdr3_nt: TGTGCCTGGAGTGTACTCGGTGGACTGTCCCTAAAGCAGTACTTC; cdr3_aa: CAWSVLGGLSLKQYF
d_call: NA; clone_size: NA; j_call: TRBJ2-7; v_call: TRBV13; cdr3_nt: TGTGCCAGCAGCCCCGCAGTAACCGCGTCTGGAGGCTACGAGCAGTACTTC; cdr3_aa: CASSPAVTASGGYEQYF
d_call: TRBD1; clone_size: NA; j_call: TRBJ1-1; v_call: TRBV7-9; cdr3_nt: TGTGCCAGCAGCTCACAACTTGGGACAGCGAGGGAAGCTTTCTTT; cdr3_aa: CASSSQLGTAREAFF
d_call: NA; clone_size: NA; j_call: TRBJ2-7; v_call: TRBV28; cdr3_nt: TGTGCCAGCAGTACCAAGCCGGGACTGGTCTACGAGCAGTACTTC; cdr3_aa: CASSTKPGLVYEQYF
d_call: NA; clone_size: few; j_call: TRBJ2-1; v_call: TRBV7-9; cdr3_nt: TGTGCCAGCAGCCCCCTCCGGGACACCTACAATGAGCAGTTCTTC; cdr3_aa: CASSPLRDTYNEQFF
d_call: NA; clone_size: NA; j_call: TRBJ1-2; v_call: TRBV19; cdr3_nt: TGTGCCAGTAGTATAGATCCGGCTACAGATACTAACTATGGCTACACCTTC; cdr3_aa: CASSIDPATDTNYGYTF
d_call: TRBD1; clone_size: NA; j_call: TRBJ2-3; v_call: TRBV10-3; cdr3_nt: TGTGCCATCAGAGAACAGGGGCGCGCAGATACGCAGTATTTT; cdr3_aa: CAIREQGRADTQYF
d_call: TRBD1; clone_size: NA; j_call: TRBJ2-6; v_call: TRBV3-1/TRBV3-2; cdr3_nt: TGTGCCAGCAGCCCCTGGGACAGGGGCTCTGGGGCCAACGTCCTGACTTTC; cdr3_aa: CASSPWDRGSGANVLTF
d_call: TRBD2; clone_size: NA; j_call: TRBJ2-3; v_call: TRBV5-8; cdr3_nt: TGTGCCAGCCGGGGAGGGAGCACTAGCACAGATACGCAGTATTTT; cdr3_aa: CASRGGSTSTDTQYF
d_call: TRBD1; clone_size: NA; j_call: TRBJ1-1; v_call: TRBV5-5; cdr3_nt: TGTGCCAGCAGCCCTCAGGGGGCCAACACTGAAGCTTTCTTT; cdr3_aa: CASSPQGANTEAFF
d_call: NA; clone_size: NA; j_call: TRBJ2-3; v_call: TRBV2; cdr3_nt: TGTGCCAGCAGTATGACAGGCGGCACAGATACGCAGTATTTT; cdr3_aa: CASSMTGGTDTQYF
d_call: NA; clone_size: NA; j_call: TRBJ2-1; v_call: TRBV27; cdr3_nt: TGTGCCAGCAGTTGGACAGACACTGACAATGAGCAGTTCTTC; cdr3_aa: CASSWTDTDNEQFF
d_call: NA; clone_size: NA; j_call: TRBJ1-4; v_call: TRBV3-1/TRBV3-2; cdr3_nt: TGTGCCAGCAGCCAAGGTGACGGGGTTATGTTTTTT; cdr3_aa: CASSQGDGVMFF
d_call: TRBD1; clone_size: NA; j_call: TRBJ2-1; v_call: TRBV28; cdr3_nt: TGTGCCAGCAGTACGTCCGGGACAGGGGGCAATGAGCAGTTCTTC; cdr3_aa: CASSTSGTGGNEQFF
d_call: NA; clone_size: NA; j_call: TRBJ1-2; v_call: TRBV9; cdr3_nt: TGTGCCAGCAGCGCCACTGAATTTGATGGCTACACCTTC; cdr3_aa: CASSATEFDGYTF
d_call: NA; clone_size: NA; j_call: TRBJ1-2; v_call: TRBV3-1/TRBV3-2; cdr3_nt: TGTGCCAGCAGCCAAGATGGCAGGGGAAACACCTTC; cdr3_aa: CASSQDGRGNTF
d_call: TRBD1; clone_size: NA; j_call: TRBJ1-2; v_call: TRBV27; cdr3_nt: TGTGCCAGCAGCCTGACAGGGAGTGGGAACTATGGCTACACCTTC; cdr3_aa: CASSLTGSGNYGYTF
d_call: TRBD2; clone_size: few; j_call: TRBJ2-3; v_call: TRBV19; cdr3_nt: TGTGCCAGTAGTATCAGCGGGGGAAGCACAGATACGCAGTATTTT; cdr3_aa: CASSISGGSTDTQYF
d_call: TRBD1; clone_size: once; j_call: TRBJ2-5; v_call: TRBV11-3; cdr3_nt: TGTGCCAGCAGTTCTACAGGGGCCCTCCAAGAGACCCAGTACTTC; cdr3_aa: CASSSTGALQETQYF
d_call: NA; clone_size: NA; j_call: TRBJ1-4; v_call: TRBV5-1; cdr3_nt: TGCGCCAGCCGGGACATGCAGAAAAAACTGTTTTTT; cdr3_aa: CASRDMQKKLFF
d_call: NA; clone_size: NA; j_call: TRBJ2-7; v_call: TRBV10-3; cdr3_nt: TGTGCCATCAGTACCGGCTACGAGCAGTACTTC; cdr3_aa: CAISTGYEQYF
d_call: NA; clone_size: NA; j_call: TRBJ1-2; v_call: TRBV19; cdr3_nt: TGTGCCAGTAGTATAGCAGACAGCGTTAACTATGGCTACACCTTC; cdr3_aa: CASSIADSVNYGYTF
d_call: NA; clone_size: NA; j_call: TRBJ1-1; v_call: TRBV11-3; cdr3_nt: TGTGCCAGCAGCTTTGTACTACGCGGGACGGTGAACACTGAAGCTTTCTTT; cdr3_aa: CASSFVLRGTVNTEAFF
d_call: NA; clone_size: NA; j_call: TRBJ2-7; v_call: TRBV28; cdr3_nt: TGTGCCAGCAGTTTCCAGTACAGGGGTTGGGGGGACGAGCAGTACTTC; cdr3_aa: CASSFQYRGWGDEQYF
d_call: NA; clone_size: NA; j_call: TRBJ2-7; v_call: TRBV18; cdr3_nt: TGTGCCAGCTCACCCCTCCGGGACAACTACGAGCAGTACTTC; cdr3_aa: CASSPLRDNYEQYF
d_call: NA; clone_size: NA; j_call: TRBJ1-4; v_call: TRBV2; cdr3_nt: TGTGCCAACCGGGTCGGTGAAAAACTGTTTTTT; cdr3_aa: CANRVGEKLFF
d_call: NA; clone_size: NA; j_call: TRBJ1-4; v_call: TRBV19; cdr3_nt: TGTGCCAGTGAGGGACATCCTTCTGAAAAACTGTTTTTT; cdr3_aa: CASEGHPSEKLFF
d_call: TRBD1; clone_size: NA; j_call: TRBJ1-2; v_call: TRBV6-6; cdr3_nt: TGTGCCAGCACCCTAGACAGGGGGGTACGGAATGGCTACACCTTC; cdr3_aa: CASTLDRGVRNGYTF
d_call: NA; clone_size: NA; j_call: TRBJ1-2; v_call: TRBV7-2; cdr3_nt: NA; cdr3_aa: CASSFGPGGRGYTF
d_call: NA; clone_size: once; j_call: TRBJ2-3; v_call: TRBV19; cdr3_nt: TGTGCCAGCAAGGGACTGGCTGCTACGCAGTATTTT; cdr3_aa: CASKGLAATQYF
d_call: NA; clone_size: NA; j_call: TRBJ2-7; v_call: TRBV11-2; cdr3_nt: TGTGCCAGCAGCGCCCGGGTGGCCTACGAGCAGTACTTC; cdr3_aa: CASSARVAYEQYF
d_call: TRBD1; clone_size: once; j_call: TRBJ2-2; v_call: TRBV2; cdr3_nt: TGTGCCAGCAGTTACCCCCAGGACAGGCCAACCGGGGAGCTGTTTTTT; cdr3_aa: CASSYPQDRPTGELFF
d_call: TRBD1; clone_size: NA; j_call: TRBJ2-5; v_call: TRBV11-3; cdr3_nt: TGTGCCAGCAGCTTAGTGGGGACAGAAGAGACCCAGTACTTC; cdr3_aa: CASSLVGTEETQYF
d_call: NA; clone_size: NA; j_call: TRBJ2-3; v_call: TRBV5-1; cdr3_nt: TGCGCCAGCAACTCCGGGGATACGCAGTATTTT; cdr3_aa: CASNSGDTQYF
d_call: NA; clone_size: NA; j_call: TRBJ2-2; v_call: TRBV21-1; cdr3_nt: TGTGCCAGCAGCAAAGAGGCCCGAGACTCCAACACCGGGGAGCTGTTTTTT; cdr3_aa: CASSKEARDSNTGELFF
d_call: TRBD1; clone_size: NA; j_call: TRBJ2-7; v_call: TRBV5-6; cdr3_nt: TGTGCCAGCAGCTTAGGGACAGGGGGTCCCTCCTACGAGCAGTACTTC; cdr3_aa: CASSLGTGGPSYEQYF
d_call: TRBD2; clone_size: NA; j_call: TRBJ2-7; v_call: TRBV7-9; cdr3_nt: TGTGCCAGCAGCCCCGGGACTAGCGGGGGAGGCACCTACGAGCAGTACTTC; cdr3_aa: CASSPGTSGGGTYEQYF
d_call: NA; clone_size: NA; j_call: TRBJ1-1; v_call: TRBV10-3; cdr3_nt: TGTGCCATCAGTGAGAATCAGGGGATGTTGGACACTGAAGCTTTCTTT; cdr3_aa: CAISENQGMLDTEAFF
d_call: TRBD1; clone_size: NA; j_call: TRBJ2-7; v_call: TRBV7-9; cdr3_nt: TGTGCCAGCAGCTCAGCCGGGACAGGGGACTACGAGCAGTACTTC; cdr3_aa: CASSSAGTGDYEQYF
d_call: NA; clone_size: NA; j_call: TRBJ1-1; v_call: TRBV12-3/TRBV12-4; cdr3_nt: TGTGCCAGCAGTAGGGAGAGGGTCACTGAAGCTTTCTTT; cdr3_aa: CASSRERVTEAFF
d_call: NA; clone_size: NA; j_call: TRBJ2-6; v_call: TRBV24-1; cdr3_nt: TGTGCCACCAGGGGAGCTGGTACTGGGGCCAACGTCCTGACTTTC; cdr3_aa: CATRGAGTGANVLTF
d_call: NA; clone_size: once; j_call: TRBJ2-7; v_call: TRBV6-6; cdr3_nt: TGTGCCAGCAGTTACTCCAGTGGCGGCTCCTACGAGCAGTACTTC; cdr3_aa: CASSYSSGGSYEQYF
d_call: TRBD1; clone_size: NA; j_call: TRBJ1-2; v_call: TRBV19; cdr3_nt: TGTGCCAGTAGTTACCCGACAGGGCTCTATGGCTACACCTTC; cdr3_aa: CASSYPTGLYGYTF
d_call: TRBD1; clone_size: NA; j_call: TRBJ2-2; v_call: TRBV6-2/TRBV6-3; cdr3_nt: TGTGCCAGCAGTTACTCGAGGGGGCGCAACACCGGGGAGCTGTTTTTT; cdr3_aa: CASSYSRGRNTGELFF
d_call: TRBD1; clone_size: NA; j_call: TRBJ1-5; v_call: TRBV6-4; cdr3_nt: TGTGCCAGCAGTGACCCGGGACAGGGTAGCAAGCCCCAGCATTTT; cdr3_aa: CASSDPGQGSKPQHF
d_call: TRBD1; clone_size: NA; j_call: TRBJ1-1; v_call: TRBV6-5; cdr3_nt: TGTGCCACTCCGGACAGGGGGAACACTGAAGCTTTCTTT; cdr3_aa: CATPDRGNTEAFF
d_call: TRBD1; clone_size: NA; j_call: TRBJ1-1; v_call: TRBV19; cdr3_nt: TGTGCCAGTAGTACCGGGACAGGGGGGAACACTGAAGCTTTCTTT; cdr3_aa: CASSTGTGGNTEAFF
d_call: NA; clone_size: NA; j_call: TRBJ2-1; v_call: TRBV18; cdr3_nt: TGTGCCAGCTCACCTTTCGACATATACAATGAGCAGTTCTTC; cdr3_aa: CASSPFDIYNEQFF
d_call: NA; clone_size: NA; j_call: TRBJ2-5; v_call: TRBV2; cdr3_nt: TGTGCCAGCAGTGAACTCGGGGAAGAGACCCAGTACTTC; cdr3_aa: CASSELGEETQYF
d_call: TRBD1; clone_size: NA; j_call: TRBJ2-7; v_call: TRBV6-5; cdr3_nt: TGTGCCAGCAGAGGGACAGGGTCAACCTACGAGCAGTACTTC; cdr3_aa: CASRGTGSTYEQYF
d_call: NA; clone_size: NA; j_call: TRBJ1-5; v_call: TRBV2; cdr3_nt: TGTGCCAGCAGGCGGGGGGCGGCAGGTCAGCCCCAGCATTTT; cdr3_aa: CASRRGAAGQPQHF
d_call: NA; clone_size: NA; j_call: TRBJ1-1; v_call: TRBV29-1; cdr3_nt: TGCAGCGTATCGGGACTAATGAACACTGAAGCTTTCTTT; cdr3_aa: CSVSGLMNTEAFF
d_call: TRBD2; clone_size: NA; j_call: TRBJ2-2; v_call: TRBV7-2; cdr3_nt: TGTGCCAGCAGCTTAGCGGGACTAGCTTACGGGGAGCTGTTTTTT; cdr3_aa: CASSLAGLAYGELFF
d_call: NA; clone_size: NA; j_call: TRBJ1-1; v_call: TRBV29-1; cdr3_nt: TGCAGCGTTGGAGGCCCACTCTTGAACACTGAAGCTTTCTTT; cdr3_aa: CSVGGPLLNTEAFF
d_call: NA; clone_size: NA; j_call: TRBJ1-5; v_call: TRBV2; cdr3_nt: TGTGCCAGCTGTAAAGGACGGACTAATCAGCCCCAGCATTTT; cdr3_aa: CASCKGRTNQPQHF
d_call: NA; clone_size: few; j_call: TRBJ1-1; v_call: TRBV9; cdr3_nt: TGTGCCAGCAGCGTAGATGTCGACAGTATCACTGAAGCTTTCTTT; cdr3_aa: CASSVDVDSITEAFF
d_call: NA; clone_size: NA; j_call: TRBJ2-7; v_call: TRBV11-2; cdr3_nt: TGTGCCAGCAGCCCAGCATACAGGTTAAGTTCCTACGAGCAGTACTTC; cdr3_aa: CASSPAYRLSSYEQYF